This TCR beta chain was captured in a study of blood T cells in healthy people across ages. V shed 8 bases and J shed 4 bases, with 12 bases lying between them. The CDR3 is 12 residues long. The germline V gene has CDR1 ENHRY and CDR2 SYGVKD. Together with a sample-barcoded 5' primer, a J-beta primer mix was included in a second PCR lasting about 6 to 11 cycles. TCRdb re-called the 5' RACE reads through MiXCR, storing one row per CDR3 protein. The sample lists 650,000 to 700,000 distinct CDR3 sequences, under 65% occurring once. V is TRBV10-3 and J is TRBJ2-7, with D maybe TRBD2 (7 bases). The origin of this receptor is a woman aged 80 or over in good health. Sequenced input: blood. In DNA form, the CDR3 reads TGTGCCATCGGGGAGGGGGGGTACGAGCAGTACTTC. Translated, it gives CAIGEGGYEQYF.